A single sample is the source of the 30 T cell receptor beta chains below, sequenced in a study of beta chain features in type 1 diabetes. Study results and caveats: Type 1 diabetes patients had TCRB CDR3s that were shorter (moderately but significantly so) in all four CD4+ subsets.

Expressed TCRB transcripts were sequenced after all isolated RNA was converted to cDNA. Clones were sequenced by immunoSEQ multiplex PCR, and TCRdb holds only the in-frame ones, with some missing. The table shows 500,000 to 650,000 clones, with over 10% occurring only once. The antigens for these receptors are not known. The sequenced sample was naive CD4+ T cells from blood. Receptor source: a man in his thirties or forties with type 1 diabetes.

The chain uses TRBV29-1 and TRBJ1-3, with D unclear. Germline V gene data show CDR1 as SQVTM and CDR2 as ANQGSEA. V shed 2 bases and J shed 0 bases, with 8 bases lying between them. The CDR3 sequence is 14 residues long. The CDR3 sequence: CSVEMGGSGNTIYF. CDR3 sequence (DNA): TGCAGCGTTGAAATGGGAGGCTCTGGAAACACCATATATTTT.

This clone has more than one count but fewer than ten. This rearrangement joins TRBV7-6 to TRBJ2-1; tentative D call: TRBD2 (5 bases). Germline V CDR1 and CDR2: SGHVS, FNYEAQ. The ends were cut back, 5 bases at V and 5 bases at J, with 13 bases in the middle. The CDR3 extends over 14 amino acids. CDR3 loop: CASSPVSGHNEQFF. In DNA, the CDR3 is TGTGCCAGCAGCCCCGTGAGCGGTCACAATGAGCAGTTCTTC.

The chain has TRBV6-5 and TRBJ1-6, with a possible D match to TRBD1 (6 bases). Germline CDR1 MNHEY, CDR2 SVGAGI. CDR3 length: 13 residues. Trimming stripped 8 bases from V and 8 bases from J, with 13 bases between. The CDR3 reads CASHGRGYSPLHF. As DNA, the CDR3 is TGTGCCAGCCACGGCAGGGGTTATTCACCCCTCCACTTT.

This clone was observed once. This chain joins TRBV6-1 and TRBJ1-5, with D hard to call. The germline CDR1 and CDR2 sequences are MNHNS and SASEGT. V was clipped by 6 bases and J by 9 bases, with 18 bases between them. The CDR3 is 14 amino acids. Here the CDR3 reads CASSPGAGLPPQHF. The CDR3 nucleotides read TGTGCCAGCAGCCCTGGCGCAGGTCTCCCGCCCCAGCATTTT.

The V call is TRBV18, the J call TRBJ2-5; 9 bases are a match to TRBD1. The germline V gene encodes CDR1 KGHSH and CDR2 LQKENI. The CDR3 is 15 residues long. V shed 6 bases and J 5 bases; nucleotides not matched to a gene: 10. This chain's CDR3 is CASSKTGQGSETQYF. The CDR3 bases are TGTGCCAGCTCCAAAACGGGACAGGGAAGCGAGACCCAGTACTTC.

V and J are TRBV7-2 and TRBJ2-5, with 7 nucleotides matching TRBD1. V lost 4 bases to trimming and J lost 1 base; unmatched junction nucleotides: 6. CDR3 length equals 15 residues. Germline assignment: CDR1 SGHTA and CDR2 FQGNSA. The CDR3 DNA is TGTGCCAGCAGCTCTCCGACAGGGCCCCAAGAGACCCAGTACTTC. It encodes CASSSPTGPQETQYF. Full variable domain (rest looked up from reference TRBV7-2 and TRBJ2-5): GAGVSQSPSNKVTEKGKDVELRCDPISGHTALYWYRQSLGQGLEFLIYFQGNSAPDKSGLPSDRFSAERTGGSVSTLTIQRTQQEDSAVYLCASSSPTGPQETQYFGPGTRLLVL.

The rearrangement joins TRBV21-1 to TRBJ2-4; the table's D call, TRBD1, has no DNA check behind it. TRBV21-1 is designated a pseudogene. The CDR3 runs to 13 residues. Here the CDR3 reads CASSNLRYYIQYF. The CDR3 bases are TGTGCCAGCAGCAACCTCAGGTACTACATTCAGTACTTC.

This clone was detected only a few times. The V call is TRBV6-1, the J call TRBJ2-5; 8 positions match TRBD1. Germline assignment: CDR1 MNHNS and CDR2 SASEGT. The CDR3 covers 14 residues. Trimming took 4 bases from V and 10 from J; bases not matched to a gene: 11. For the CDR3, the DNA is TGTGCCAGCAGTGGAGATTGGACAGGGTTGGTCCAGTACTTC. Its protein is CASSGDWTGLVQYF.

The V gene is TRBV18, the J gene TRBJ2-5; D is uncertain. The germline V gene encodes CDR1 KGHSH and CDR2 LQKENI. Trimming stripped 2 bases from V and 2 bases from J, with 9 bases between. The CDR3 is made up of 14 amino acids. DNA of the CDR3: TGTGCCAGCTCACCAGTGAACACGCAAGAGACCCAGTACTTC. This sequence encodes CASSPVNTQETQYF.

V gene TRBV7-3 combines with J gene TRBJ1-2; TRBD1 might be the D (5 bases). CDR1 SGHTA and CDR2 FQGTGA come from the germline V gene. CDR3 length equals 15 residues. V was trimmed by 2 bases and J by 6 bases, leaving 16 bases between them. CDR3 loop: CASSLVGRDNDGYTF. In DNA form, the CDR3 reads TGTGCCAGCAGCTTAGTTGGCAGGGATAATGATGGCTACACCTTC.

The chain combines TRBV6-6 with TRBJ1-2; D not resolved. This CDR3 region has 15 residues. Trimming took 0 bases from V and 5 from J, leaving 13 bases between them. The germline V gene encodes CDR1 MNHNY and CDR2 SVGAGI (reference sequence). The CDR3 is CASSYSGERTYGYTF. Here the CDR3 DNA reads TGTGCCAGCAGTTACTCCGGGGAAAGAACTTATGGCTACACCTTC.

The V and J genes are TRBV28 and TRBJ1-5, with D unresolved. The CDR3 loop spans 11 amino acids. Germline V lookup: CDR1 MDHEN, CDR2 SYDVKM. Trimming removed 5 bases from V and 11 bases from J, with 10 bases in between. The CDR3 DNA follows: TGTGCCAGCAGTCCGATAGGAGCCCAGCATTTT. Protein sequence: CASSPIGAQHF. Complete variable domain (other parts from reference TRBV28 and TRBJ1-5): DVKVTQSSRYLVKRTGEKVFLECVQDMDHENMFWYRQDPGLGLRLIYFSYDVKMKEKGDIPEGYSVSREKKERFSLILESASTNQTSMYLCASSPIGAQHFGDGTRLSIL.

This clone was counted between two and nine times. The chain uses TRBV27 and TRBJ1-5; a possible D gene is TRBD1 (5 bases). There are 14 residues in the CDR3. With 3 bases removed from V and 1 base from J, the gap between germline ends came to 7 bases. Per the germline V gene, CDR1 is MNHEY and CDR2 is SMNVEV (reference sequence). CDR3 in amino acids: CASSLQGSNQPQHF. The CDR3 DNA follows: TGTGCCAGCAGTTTGCAGGGCAGCAATCAGCCCCAGCATTTT.

The V and J genes are TRBV4-3 and TRBJ2-3; TRBD2 matches 10 bases. V trimming: 3 bases; J trimming: 0 bases; junction bases outside the gene matches: 3. The CDR3 loop spans 16 amino acids. The germline V gene has CDR1 LGHNA and CDR2 YSLEER. CDR3 bases: TGCGCCAGCAGCCACCAACTAGCGGGGAGCACAGATACGCAGTATTTT. This codes for CASSHQLAGSTDTQYF.

This chain joins TRBV11-3 and TRBJ1-1; maybe TRBD1 (5 bases). This CDR3 is 13 amino acids long. V was shortened by 2 bases and J by 6 bases, with 10 bases between the two germline ends. Germline CDR1 SGHNT, CDR2 YENEEA. For the CDR3, the DNA is TGTGCCAGCAGCTTACAGGGTTGGGCTGAAGCTTTCTTT. Its translation: CASSLQGWAEAFF.

The V and J genes are TRBV5-4 and TRBJ1-6; the D is unclear. With 1 base removed from V and 9 bases from J, the gap between germline ends came to 11 bases. Germline V gives CDR1 SGHNT, CDR2 YYREEE (reference sequence). This CDR3 comprises 14 residues. The CDR3 sequence is CASSLFGSGSPLHF. For the CDR3, the DNA is TGTGCCAGCAGCTTGTTTGGGTCGGGTTCACCCCTCCACTTT.

This chain uses TRBV7-9 with TRBJ2-3; D assignment may be TRBD1 or TRBD2 (5 bases each). This CDR3 is built from 15 residues. With 7 bases removed from V and 3 bases from J, the gap between germline ends came to 17 bases. In germline, CDR1 is SEHNR, CDR2 FQNEAQ (reference sequence). The DNA for the CDR3 is TGTGCCAGCAACCCTCAGGGAGTGGTGACAGATACGCAGTATTTT. Translating it yields CASNPQGVVTDTQYF.

This clone was seen a few times. J is TRBJ2-5 and V is TRBV7-2; D perhaps matches TRBD2 (6 bases). Germline assignment: CDR1 SGHTA and CDR2 FQGNSA. The CDR3 has 19 residues. The V gene lost 1 base and the J gene lost 5 bases, with 26 bases spanning the gap. As DNA, the CDR3 is TGTGCCAGCAGCTTAGGAGGAGGGCTACCTCCACTTTTGGGTGAGACCCAGTACTTC. Its translation is CASSLGGGLPPLLGETQYF.

The DNA for the CDR3 is TGTGCCAGCAGCTCGGGGGGGCCGAACACCGGGGAGCTGTTTTTT. It yields the protein CASSSGGPNTGELFF. The rearrangement joins TRBV5-4 to TRBJ2-2; 8 bases agree with TRBD2. The CDR3 is 15 amino acids. J gave up 0 bases and V 3 bases, and 1 base lay outside the gene matches. Germline-derived CDR1 and CDR2 are SGHNT and YYREEE (reference sequence). Full variable domain (remainder filled in from reference TRBV5-4 and TRBJ2-2): ETGVTQSPTHLIKTRGQQVTLRCSSQSGHNTVSWYQQALGQGPQFIFQYYREEENGRGNFPPRFSGLQFPNYSSELNVNALELDDSALYLCASSSGGPNTGELFFGEGSRLTVL.

Worth noting for this clone: The same CDR3 arises from other DNA sequences in this sample as well. The chain couples TRBV7-2 to TRBJ2-7; D is ambiguous. V shed 3 bases and J shed 0 bases, with 6 bases lying between them. The CDR3 is made up of 13 amino acids. Germline values: CDR1 SGHTA, CDR2 FQGNSA. The CDR3 region is CASSFGSSYEQYF. The CDR3 DNA is TGTGCCAGCAGCTTCGGCAGCTCCTACGAGCAGTACTTC.

The chain joins TRBV9 to TRBJ1-4; D is uncertain. With 4 bases removed from V and 0 bases from J, the gap between germline ends came to 16 bases. The CDR3 has 17 amino acids. CDR1 and CDR2 from the germline V gene are SGDLS and YYNGEE. The CDR3 loop reads CASSPNPPGATNEKLFF. Here the CDR3 DNA reads TGTGCCAGCAGCCCGAACCCGCCGGGTGCAACTAATGAAAAACTGTTTTTT.

This clone was counted a few times. This rearrangement joins TRBV20-1 to TRBJ1-4; D ambiguous. Germline-derived CDR1 and CDR2 are DFQATT and SNEGSKA (reference sequence). The CDR3 is made up of 11 amino acids. The ends were cut back, 3 bases at V and 13 bases at J, with 12 bases in the middle. CDR3 sequence reads: CSASTPWGLFF. As DNA, the CDR3 is TGCAGTGCTAGTACGCCGTGGGGACTGTTTTTT.

The chain has TRBV11-2 and TRBJ2-7, with D unclear. Trimming took 0 bases from V and 1 from J, leaving 13 bases between them. CDR3 length equals 16 residues. CDR1 is SGHAT and CDR2 is FQNNGV in the germline V gene. This CDR3 reads CASSLDPAGLSYEQYF. DNA for the CDR3: TGTGCCAGCAGCTTAGATCCGGCCGGCCTATCCTACGAGCAGTACTTC.

V usage is TRBV7-9 and J usage is TRBJ1-5; D is unclear. V was clipped by 1 base and J by 5 bases, with 6 bases between them. The germline gives CDR1 SEHNR, CDR2 FQNEAQ (reference sequence). There are 13 residues in the CDR3. CDR3: CASSLGTHQPQHF. The CDR3, as DNA: TGTGCCAGCAGCTTAGGTACTCATCAGCCCCAGCATTTT.

The chain carries TRBV6-1 and TRBJ2-5; D is unresolved. The length of the CDR3 is 13 residues. From germline, CDR1 is MNHNS and CDR2 SASEGT. Trimming cost V 5 bases and J 5 bases, with 12 bases left between them. DNA for the CDR3: TGTGCCAGCAGTCTACAAGGAGCGGAGACCCAGTACTTC. Protein product: CASSLQGAETQYF.

The V gene is TRBV7-2, the J gene TRBJ2-5; the match to TRBD2 covers 7 bases. J lost 5 bases, V lost 4 bases, and 10 bases had no gene match. Germline values: CDR1 SGHTA, CDR2 FQGNSA. This CDR3 comprises 15 residues. CDR3 protein: CASSSTAGRRETQYF. CDR3 DNA sequence: TGTGCCAGCAGCTCCACGGCCGGGAGGAGGGAGACCCAGTACTTC. Full variable domain (outside the CDR3, taken from reference TRBV7-2 and TRBJ2-5): GAGVSQSPSNKVTEKGKDVELRCDPISGHTALYWYRQSLGQGLEFLIYFQGNSAPDKSGLPSDRFSAERTGGSVSTLTIQRTQQEDSAVYLCASSSTAGRRETQYFGPGTRLLVL.

This clone was counted between two and nine times. The chain has TRBV30 and TRBJ2-1; 9 bases fit TRBD2. From germline, CDR1 is GTSNPN and CDR2 SVGIG (reference sequence). With 2 bases clipped from V and 8 bases from J, the junction kept 4 bases outside the gene matches. The CDR3 totals 13 residues. CDR3 residues: CAWSFLAGHEQFF. The DNA for the CDR3 is TGTGCCTGGAGTTTTCTAGCGGGGCATGAGCAGTTCTTC.

V is TRBV29-1 and J is TRBJ2-3, with 7 bases identical to TRBD1. CDR1 SQVTM and CDR2 ANQGSEA come from the germline V gene. The CDR3 runs to 14 residues. With 7 bases clipped from V and 2 bases from J, the junction kept 9 bases outside the gene matches. CDR3 in DNA: TGCAGCGGGAAGACAGGGATCGTCACAGATACGCAGTATTTT. Translated: CSGKTGIVTDTQYF.

The V call is TRBV10-3, the J call TRBJ2-7, with D possibly matching TRBD1 (6 bases). The V end lost 0 bases, the J end lost 1 base, and 13 bases lay between the germline ends. This CDR3 contains 16 residues. Germline CDR1 is ENHRY and CDR2 is SYGVKD. The CDR3: CAISESEQGRSYEQYF. In DNA form, the CDR3 reads TGTGCCATCAGTGAGTCAGAGCAGGGGCGATCCTACGAGCAGTACTTC.

V is TRBV6-5 and J is TRBJ1-2; 7 positions match TRBD1. Germline CDR1 reads MNHEY; CDR2 reads SVGAGI. CDR3 length equals 13 residues. J gave up 2 bases and V 6 bases, and 3 bases lay outside the gene matches. This chain's CDR3 is CASREQGNYGYTF. The CDR3 nucleotides are TGTGCCAGCAGAGAACAGGGGAACTATGGCTACACCTTC.